A selection of T cell receptor beta chains follows, all from one sample in a study of memory CD4+ T cells and cytomegalovirus serostatus. TCRdb's copy holds only in-frame clones and misses some; the assay was immunoSEQ multiplex PCR. The sample carries about 58,000 clones, roughly 85% recorded once. Material for sequencing was memory CD4+ T cells from blood. The receptors were gathered from an adult in good health and CMV-seronegative. Some clones in this sample may be carry-over from other donors' samples. CDR3s include the opening cysteine and the closing phenylalanine or tryptophan. The D gene is left open where the match is weak. Clone size, where shown, is once, few, many, or a class for clones that have expanded.

j_gene,abundance,v_gene,d_gene,CDR3nt,CDR3aa
TRBJ2-7,.,TRBV6-6,TRBD2,TGTGCCAGCAGTACGACTAGCCTAGGCGAGCAGTACTTC,CASSTTSLGEQYF
TRBJ2-2,few,TRBV11-1,.,TGTGCCAGCAGCGCAGGGATGAACACCGGGGAGCTGTTTTTT,CASSAGMNTGELFF
TRBJ2-7,.,TRBV29-1,.,TGCAGCGTTGCAAAAGGGGGCTACGAGCAGTACTTC,CSVAKGGYEQYF
TRBJ1-2,.,TRBV7-2,.,TGTGCCAGCAGCTTAGCGGCGACAAACCCTGATGGCTACACCTTC,CASSLAATNPDGYTF
TRBJ2-2,.,TRBV5-1,.,TGCGCCAGCAGCTTTAAGGATTTAGCCGGGGAGCTGTTTTTT,CASSFKDLAGELFF
TRBJ2-7,few,TRBV11-2,.,TGTGCCAGCAGCGTTGGGACGGGCCTAGAGCAGTACTTC,CASSVGTGLEQYF
TRBJ1-1,.,TRBV19,TRBD1,TGTGCCAGTAGTGTAAATGGCGGACAGGGAGGTGCTTTCTTT,CASSVNGGQGGAFF
TRBJ2-5,.,TRBV5-1,.,TGCGCCAGCAACGGTGGAGACTATAGAGAGACCCAGTACTTC,CASNGGDYRETQYF
TRBJ1-2,.,TRBV6-1,.,TGTGCCAGCAGTGAGCTAGGGGCAACCTACGGCTACACCTTC,CASSELGATYGYTF
TRBJ1-5,.,TRBV6-1,.,TGTGCCAGCAGTGAAACCGGGGGAGATAATCAGCCCCAGCATTTT,CASSETGGDNQPQHF
TRBJ1-1,few,TRBV7-3,.,TGTGCCAGCAGCTTAGGGGCGAACACTGAAGCTTTCTTT,CASSLGANTEAFF
TRBJ2-7,.,TRBV11-2,.,TGTGCCAGCAAGGGGGGCGGGGGATCCTACGAGCAGTACTTC,CASKGGGGSYEQYF
TRBJ2-2,.,TRBV5-1,.,TGCGCCAGCAGCGGAATCAACAGCCTGGTTGTGACCGGGGAGCTGTTTTTT,CASSGINSLVVTGELFF
TRBJ2-1,.,TRBV10-3,TRBD1,TGTGCCATAAGGGACAGGGGCCCCTACAATGAGCAGTTCTTC,CAIRDRGPYNEQFF
TRBJ1-5,once,TRBV19,.,TGTGCCAGTAGTGTGAGGAGGAATCAGCCCCAGCATTTT,CASSVRRNQPQHF
TRBJ2-1,.,TRBV6-1,TRBD1,TGTGCCAGCAGTCCGGGACAGGGGGGAAACAATGAGCAGTTCTTC,CASSPGQGGNNEQFF
TRBJ2-6,.,TRBV9,.,TGTGCCAGCAGCCCCCGAGACGGTCCTGGGGCCAACGTCCTGACTTTC,CASSPRDGPGANVLTF
TRBJ2-1,.,TRBV19,TRBD2,TGTGCCAGTAGTATCGGTTTCGGAGGTTGGACTAGCGGGAGTATTGGGGGCAATGAGCAGTTCTTC,CASSIGFGGWTSGSIGGNEQFF
TRBJ2-1,.,TRBV4-2,TRBD2,TGTGCCAGCAGCCAAAGGACTAGCGACTACAATGAGCAGTTCTTC,CASSQRTSDYNEQFF
TRBJ2-7,.,TRBV7-9,.,TGTGCCAGCAGCTTAGGGGCCCGGGGCACCGAGCAGTACTTC,CASSLGARGTEQYF
TRBJ1-4,few,TRBV6-1,.,TGTGCCAGCATTATGGGGGGGAGGGCCGAAAAACTGTTTTTT,CASIMGGRAEKLFF
TRBJ1-5,.,TRBV9,TRBD1,TGTGCCAGCAGCGTATCAGGGGGGGATCAGCCCCAGCATTTT,CASSVSGGDQPQHF
TRBJ1-1,once,TRBV6-5,.,TGTGCCAGCAGTGGGCCGGCGAACGCTGAAGCTTTCTTT,CASSGPANAEAFF
TRBJ2-7,.,TRBV5-4,TRBD1,TGTGCCAGCAGCCGACAGGGTTCCTACGAGCAGTACTTC,CASSRQGSYEQYF
TRBJ2-1,.,TRBV7-8,.,TGTGCCAGCAGCTATAGGGTGTACAATGAGCAGTTCTTC,CASSYRVYNEQFF
TRBJ1-5,.,TRBV30,.,TGTGCCTGGAGCCCCGAGGCCAGGCAGCCCCAGCATTTT,CAWSPEARQPQHF
TRBJ2-7,.,TRBV5-1,.,TGCGCCAGCAGCAGGGGGGGGACAGGTTCCTACGAGCAGTACTTC,CASSRGGTGSYEQYF
TRBJ1-5,.,TRBV28,.,TGTGCCAGCAGTTTTTCTGGGGCGAGCAATCAGCCCCAGCATTTT,CASSFSGASNQPQHF
TRBJ2-2,few,TRBV27,.,TGTGCCAGCAGTTTACGAAGTGGAGGGACTGGCGCCGGGGAGCTGTTTTTT,CASSLRSGGTGAGELFF
TRBJ2-1,.,TRBV6-5,TRBD2,TGTGCCAGCAGTTACGAACTAGCGGACAATGAGCAGTTCTTC,CASSYELADNEQFF
TRBJ2-5,.,TRBV10-3,.,TGTGCCATCAATTCAGACCTAAACCAAGAGACCCAGTACTTC,CAINSDLNQETQYF
TRBJ1-5,.,TRBV18,TRBD1,TGTGCCAGCTCACCTAAGGGACAGGATATAAATAGCAATCAGCCCCAGCATTTT,CASSPKGQDINSNQPQHF
TRBJ1-2,.,TRBV30,.,TGTGCCTGGACCCAGACGTGGGGCTACACCTTC,CAWTQTWGYTF
TRBJ2-5,.,TRBV7-2,.,TGTGCCAGCAGCTTAGTGTTTACAGGGTACCAAGAGACCCAGTACTTC,CASSLVFTGYQETQYF
TRBJ2-7,.,TRBV10-3,TRBD2,TGTGCCATCAGTGTCCCTAGCGGGGCATCCTACGAGCAGTACTTC,CAISVPSGASYEQYF
TRBJ2-1,.,TRBV5-1,TRBD1,TGCGCCAGCAGTCCCGGGACAGGAAACTATGAGCAGTTCTTC,CASSPGTGNYEQFF
TRBJ2-1,once,TRBV11-2,.,TGTGCCAGCAGCTTACTTTCGGGGGCCCTTGGACACAATGAGCAGTTCTTC,CASSLLSGALGHNEQFF
TRBJ2-7,.,TRBV2,.,TGTGCCAGCAGTGTCGGGTTAGCCGGGGGAGAAGAGCAGTACTTC,CASSVGLAGGEEQYF
TRBJ1-4,few,TRBV30,.,TGTGCCTGGAGTGTAGAAGAAAAACTGTTTTTT,CAWSVEEKLFF
TRBJ1-2,few,TRBV28,.,TGTGCCAGCAGTCCTTACCTCTCCTCTTCACGGGGCCCAGCCAACTATGGCTACACCTTC,CASSPYLSSSRGPANYGYTF
TRBJ1-6,.,TRBV27,TRBD1,TGTGCCAGCAGTTTGCGACAGGGGGTGGCACCCCTCCACTTT,CASSLRQGVAPLHF
TRBJ1-2,few,TRBV2,.,TGTGCCAGCAGTGAAGGGGGACGGTATGGCTACACCTTC,CASSEGGRYGYTF
TRBJ2-1,.,TRBV4-2,.,TGTGCCAGCAGCCTCGGGACCACCAGGAGCGATGAGCAGTTCTTC,CASSLGTTRSDEQFF
TRBJ2-7,once,TRBV18,TRBD1,TGTGCCAGCTCACCTGGACAGGGTCTCTACGAGCAGTACTTC,CASSPGQGLYEQYF
TRBJ2-2,.,TRBV5-6,.,TGTGCCAGCAGCTTGAGGACGCTCGGCACCGGGGAGCTGTTTTTT,CASSLRTLGTGELFF
TRBJ1-5,.,TRBV7-9,.,TGTGCCAGCAGCTTAGCAGGGTCTGATCAGCCCCAGCATTTT,CASSLAGSDQPQHF
TRBJ1-1,.,TRBV2,.,TGTGCCAGCAGGACGGGGCCGGGCACTGAAGCTTTCTTT,CASRTGPGTEAFF
TRBJ2-1,.,TRBV29-1,TRBD2,TGCAGCGTTGATCGTGTAGCGGGAGGCGGGGGGAATGAGCAGTTCTTC,CSVDRVAGGGGNEQFF